The next 8 T cell receptor beta chains were all read from a single sample in a study of cytomegalovirus exposure and HLA in healthy donors. PCR employed 60 Vbeta and 13 Jbeta primers. Libraries were prepared by immunoSEQ multiplex PCR; TCRdb keeps only in-frame clonotypes and omits some of them. The table records some 130,000 clones, roughly 79% of them present only once. Sequencing used PBMCs. These receptors were collected from a woman in her forties or fifties in good health and CMV-seronegative.

The chain uses TRBV10-3 and TRBJ1-3; TRBD1 matches 12 bases. The germline V gene has CDR1 ENHRY and CDR2 SYGVKD. J was trimmed by 3 bases and V by 4 bases; bases with no gene match: 10. The CDR3 totals 18 residues. As DNA, the CDR3 is TGTGCCATCAGTGGCTCCCGGGGACAGGGGGCCGGTGGAAACACCATATATTTT. Translation gives CAISGSRGQGAGGNTIYF.

The genes are TRBV9 and TRBJ2-7, with TRBD2 matching over 10 bases. Germline CDR1 and CDR2: SGDLS and YYNGEE. The J segment lost 12 bases and the V segment lost 2 bases, leaving 14 bases of the junction unmatched. The CDR3 runs to 15 residues. This chain's CDR3 is CASSVEFGSGRALYF. CDR3 nucleotide sequence: TGTGCCAGCAGCGTCGAGTTCGGGAGCGGGAGGGCCCTGTACTTC.

The sample holds one count of this clone. The chain is built from TRBV19 and TRBJ1-3; weak D call: TRBD1 (6 bases). Trimming took 4 bases from V and 0 from J, leaving 10 bases between them. The CDR3 has 15 residues. The V gene's germline CDR1 is LNHDA and CDR2 SQIVND (reference sequence). CDR3: CASSTQTGSGNTIYF. CDR3 DNA: TGTGCCAGTAGTACTCAGACAGGCTCTGGAAACACCATATATTTT.

This chain links TRBV7-3 with TRBJ2-7; D might be TRBD2 (5 bases). CDR1 and CDR2 from the germline V gene are SGHTA and FQGTGA. The CDR3 sequence is 14 residues long. The V end lost 4 bases, the J end lost 3 bases, and 13 bases lay between the germline ends. The CDR3 DNA reads TGTGCCAGCAGCTCCGGGTCCGGGGTCTACGAGCAGTACTTC. Translating it yields CASSSGSGVYEQYF.

The chain has TRBV4-1 and TRBJ2-1, with TRBD2 matching over 11 bases. The CDR3 is made up of 17 amino acids. CDR1 is MGHRA and CDR2 is YSYEKL in the germline V gene. V lost 0 bases to trimming and J lost 9 bases; unmatched junction nucleotides: 10. The DNA for the CDR3 is TGCGCCAGCAGCCAAGAAGTACTAGCGGGAGAAATTTTTGAGCAGTTCTTC. This codes for CASSQEVLAGEIFEQFF.

This chain links TRBV5-1 with TRBJ1-1, with D perhaps matching TRBD1 (5 bases). Trimming left V 0 bases short and J 4 bases short, with 10 bases between. This CDR3 contains 14 residues. The germline CDR1 and CDR2 sequences are SGHRS and YFSETQ. CDR3 nucleotide sequence: TGCGCCAGCAGCTTGGCAGGGTTTGGCACTGAAGCTTTCTTT. Its protein is CASSLAGFGTEAFF.

The rearrangement uses TRBV4-3 and TRBJ1-4, with a tentative D call TRBD1 (5 bases). CDR1 is LGHNA and CDR2 is YSLEER in the germline V gene. The CDR3 is 14 amino acids. Trimming removed 0 bases from V and 8 bases from J, with 10 bases in between. The CDR3 bases are TGCGCCAGCAGCCAAGAGTTGGGGCGAGAAAAACTGTTTTTT. Protein sequence: CASSQELGREKLFF.

The V call is TRBV9, the J call TRBJ2-2, with D uncertain. Trimming stripped 3 bases from V and 2 bases from J, with 20 bases between. Germline V gene sequence: CDR1 SGDLS, CDR2 YYNGEE. The CDR3 spans 18 residues. The CDR3 protein is CASSDHLAKSSNTGELFF. Written as DNA, the CDR3 is TGTGCCAGCAGCGACCACCTCGCTAAGTCGTCAAACACCGGGGAGCTGTTTTTT.